A selection of T cell receptor beta chains follows, all from one sample in a study of cytomegalovirus exposure and HLA in healthy donors. The table came from immunoSEQ multiplex PCR; TCRdb's copy has only in-frame clones and leaves some out. The data contain more than 110,000 clones, around 76% of them singletons. Source material: PBMCs. The receptors derive from a male donor in good health and CMV-seronegative. Both conserved end residues are part of each CDR3. Each record gives: CDR3 DNA, CDR3 protein, J gene, V gene, clone size, D gene. The D gene is left open where the match is weak. The size field is filled for only some rows; it gives once, few, many or a size class.

DNA: TGTGCCTGGGTCGACAGGTTGATGAACACTGAAGCTTTCTTT
CDR3: CAWVDRLMNTEAFF
J: TRBJ1-1
V: TRBV30
size: NA
D: NA

DNA: TGTGCCCTAGCTGGGGATACGCAGTATTTT
CDR3: CALAGDTQYF
J: TRBJ2-3
V: TRBV7-9
size: few
D: NA

DNA: TGTGCCAGCAGTTACGGACTAGCGGGAAATGAGCAGTTCTTC
CDR3: CASSYGLAGNEQFF
J: TRBJ2-1
V: TRBV27
size: NA
D: TRBD2

DNA: TGTGCCAGTCAACAGGTCTCTGAAGCTTTCTTT
CDR3: CASQQVSEAFF
J: TRBJ1-1
V: TRBV19
size: NA
D: NA

DNA: TGCGCCAGCAGCTCGGCAGGACAGATCGATACGCAGTATTTT
CDR3: CASSSAGQIDTQYF
J: TRBJ2-3
V: TRBV5-1
size: NA
D: NA

DNA: TGTGCCAGCAAGGAACAGGGTCAGCCCCAGCATTTT
CDR3: CASKEQGQPQHF
J: TRBJ1-5
V: TRBV6-5
size: NA
D: NA

DNA: TGCGCCAGCAGCCCGGGGACAGGGGATGAAAAACTGTTTTTT
CDR3: CASSPGTGDEKLFF
J: TRBJ1-4
V: TRBV5-1
size: NA
D: TRBD1

DNA: TGTGCCAGCAGCCGAAACCCAGGAACCTGGGTCACAGATACGCAGTATTTT
CDR3: CASSRNPGTWVTDTQYF
J: TRBJ2-3
V: TRBV14
size: NA
D: NA

DNA: TGTGCCAGCAGCTTAGCCCAGGGCAATCAGCCCCAGCATTTT
CDR3: CASSLAQGNQPQHF
J: TRBJ1-5
V: TRBV7-9
size: NA
D: NA

DNA: TGTGCCAGCAGCTCCTACAGGAACACTGAAGCTTTCTTT
CDR3: CASSSYRNTEAFF
J: TRBJ1-1
V: TRBV11-3
size: NA
D: NA

DNA: TGTGCCAGCAGCCGTAGCGGGGTCACAGATACGCAGTATTTT
CDR3: CASSRSGVTDTQYF
J: TRBJ2-3
V: TRBV2
size: few
D: TRBD2

DNA: TGTGCCAGTAGTGGGGACAGGATCGGTGGTGGCTACACCTTC
CDR3: CASSGDRIGGGYTF
J: TRBJ1-2
V: TRBV19
size: few
D: TRBD1

DNA: TGTGCCTGGAGTGCCGACTGGAACACTGAAGCTTTCTTT
CDR3: CAWSADWNTEAFF
J: TRBJ1-1
V: TRBV30
size: NA
D: NA

DNA: TGTGCCTGGAGTAGGATCTGGACTAGCGGGGGTCAAGAGACCCAGTACTTC
CDR3: CAWSRIWTSGGQETQYF
J: TRBJ2-5
V: TRBV30
size: NA
D: TRBD2

DNA: TGTGCCAGCAGCGTAGAACAGGGTAGATCCATTCAGTACTTC
CDR3: CASSVEQGRSIQYF
J: TRBJ2-4
V: TRBV9
size: NA
D: NA

DNA: TGTGCCAGCAAGATCAGGGGTAGTCTCCCCCCCAACACCATATATTTT
CDR3: CASKIRGSLPPNTIYF
J: TRBJ1-3
V: TRBV2
size: NA
D: NA

DNA: TGTGCCAGCAGCCCCGCGGGGAACTATGGCTACACCTTC
CDR3: CASSPAGNYGYTF
J: TRBJ1-2
V: TRBV7-2
size: NA
D: NA

DNA: TGCAGCGTCCTCAGGGAGGGGACCATGAACACTGAAGCTTTCTTT
CDR3: CSVLREGTMNTEAFF
J: TRBJ1-1
V: TRBV29-1
size: NA
D: NA

DNA: TGCGCCAGCAGCCTCCGACTAGGGAACACAGATACGCAGTATTTT
CDR3: CASSLRLGNTDTQYF
J: TRBJ2-3
V: TRBV4-1
size: NA
D: NA

DNA: TGTGCCAGCAGTGAACTAGCGGGGGAGGTCTACGAGCAGTACTTC
CDR3: CASSELAGEVYEQYF
J: TRBJ2-7
V: TRBV6-1
size: many
D: TRBD2

DNA: TGCGCCAGCAGCCAGGCCTATGGCTACACCTTC
CDR3: CASSQAYGYTF
J: TRBJ1-2
V: TRBV4-1
size: few
D: NA

DNA: TGTGCCAGCAGTTATCCCGGGACAGGGGATGAAAAACTGTTTTTT
CDR3: CASSYPGTGDEKLFF
J: TRBJ1-4
V: TRBV6-6
size: few
D: TRBD1

DNA: TGTGCCAGCAGCCCCGGAGGTAACTATGGCTACACCTTC
CDR3: CASSPGGNYGYTF
J: TRBJ1-2
V: TRBV5-5
size: NA
D: NA